This section outlines one T cell receptor beta chain sequence together with its context. No antigen is known for it. CDR1 and CDR2 (germline): GTSNPN, SVGIG (reference sequence). The CDR3 spans 11 residues. Trimming shortened V by 7 bases and J by 0 bases, and 7 bases separated the two germline ends. These data originate in a study of lymphopenia after photon versus proton radiotherapy. Notes on the study in general: Authors raise, but do not show, better survival with proton therapy. Photon-treated patients lost naive T cells and TCR diversity; proton-treated stayed stable.

The table came from immunoSEQ multiplex PCR; TCRdb's copy has only in-frame clones and leaves some out. Found here are approximately 160,000 clones, approximately 86% of them singletons; the top ten hold 4% to 5%. The TCR sequence derives from a man between 50 and 59 years old with gastric cancer. The V gene is TRBV30, the J gene TRBJ2-7, with D uncertain. Sequences were derived from peripheral blood, sampled from a patient treated with photon-based radiotherapy. CDR3 amino acids: CAYQLSYEQYF. CDR3 sequence (DNA): TGTGCCTACCAACTCTCCTACGAGCAGTACTTC.